This T cell receptor (beta chain) was recorded in a study of persistence of HIV-infected CD4 T cells. Study details: Antigen stimulation activated a lower proportion of cells, more of them memory, than anti-CD3/anti-CD28 stimulation.

Note on this clone: The target antigen is unknown.

Anti-CD3/anti-CD28 beads served as a nonspecific positive control stimulus. Sorting selected CD4+ T cells upregulating both CD40 ligand and CD69. CDR1 and CDR2 (germline): LNHNV, YYDKDF (reference sequence). Trimming removed 1 base from V and 6 bases from J; junction bases left unmatched: 5. The CDR3 totals 15 residues. Sequencing used immunoSEQ version 4 in survey mode. Only in-frame clones appear in the TCRdb table, and some are missing; sequencing was by immunoSEQ multiplex PCR. The sample contains tens of thousands of clones, about 90% of which appear only once. Study results and caveats: Antigen-responding cells were enriched for degenerate expanded CDR3beta sequences.

The TCR originated in an adult woman with HIV who was CMV-seropositive. This material consisted of CD4+ T cells sorted from PBMCs after approximately 18-hour stimulation, taken from a patient who received antiretroviral therapy. V gene TRBV15 combines with J gene TRBJ2-3, with 9 bases aligning to TRBD2. The CDR3 spells CATSRGASGGDTQYF. DNA of the CDR3: TGTGCCACCAGCAGAGGGGCGAGCGGGGGGGATACGCAGTATTTT. Full variable domain (missing parts from reference TRBV15 and TRBJ2-3): DAMVIQNPRYQVTQFGKPVTLSCSQTLNHNVMYWYQQKSSQAPKLLFHYYDKDFNNEADTPDNFQSRRPNTSFCFLDIRSPGLGDTAMYLCATSRGASGGDTQYFGPGTRLTVL.